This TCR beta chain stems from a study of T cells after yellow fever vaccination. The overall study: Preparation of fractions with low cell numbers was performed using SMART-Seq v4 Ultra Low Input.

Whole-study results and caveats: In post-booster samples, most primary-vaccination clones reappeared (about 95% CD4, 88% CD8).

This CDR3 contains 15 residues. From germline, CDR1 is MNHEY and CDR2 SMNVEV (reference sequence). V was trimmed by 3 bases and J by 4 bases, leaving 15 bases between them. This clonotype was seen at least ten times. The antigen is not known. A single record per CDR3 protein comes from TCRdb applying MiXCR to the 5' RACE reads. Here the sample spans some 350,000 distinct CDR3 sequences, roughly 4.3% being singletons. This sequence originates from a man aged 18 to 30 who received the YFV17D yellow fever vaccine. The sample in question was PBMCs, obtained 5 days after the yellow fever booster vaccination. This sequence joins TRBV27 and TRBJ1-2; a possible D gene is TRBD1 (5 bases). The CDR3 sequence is CASSLIGGTLYGYTF. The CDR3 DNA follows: TGTGCCAGCAGTTTGATAGGAGGGACCCTCTATGGCTACACCTTC.